This TCR beta chain was identified in a study of T cells in Graves' hyperthyroidism and ophthalmopathy. The CDR3 runs to 16 residues. With 3 bases removed from V and 6 bases from J, the gap between germline ends came to 19 bases. Germline V gives CDR1 MGHDK, CDR2 SYGVNS. TCR beta CDR3 regions were amplified from RNA. In the first-round RT-PCR of the TCR CDR3, the HTBI primer set was used. TCRdb called the multiplex PCR reads again in MiXCR, with one record for every CDR3 protein. The repertoire holds just under 750,000 distinct CDR3 sequences, with around 40% as singletons. Overall study results and limits: Most thyroid clonotypes expanded above 0.001 were also detected in blood. Progression to ophthalmopathy was predicted a median of roughly 6.5 months early. Researchers report that a 13 V-J model separated ophthalmopathy from stable hyperthyroidism.

This clonotype turned up a few times. No antigen is known for it. The source is a woman aged 40 to 50 with Graves' hyperthyroidism. What was sequenced was blood. This chain links TRBV25-1 with TRBJ2-3; possibly TRBD1 for D (6 bases). The DNA of the CDR3 is TGTGCCAGCAGTGAGTTGGACAGCGAGGGGGTTGATACGCAGTATTTT. It specifies CASSELDSEGVDTQYF.